The entry below describes one TCR beta chain. The sample originates from a study of blood T cell repertoires in COVID-19. Study context: From T cells, B-cell-depleted T cells, or PBMCs came the material, which was cDNA or gDNA.

It was during active infection that Seattle patients were enrolled and then longitudinally followed. As processed by the authors: Amplified reference gene primers provided the basis for estimating nucleated cell counts. Assay used: immunoSEQ multiplex PCR; TCRdb lists only in-frame clones, some missing. The DNA was the basis for D and trimming; V, J and clone size are from that table. The sample records 400,000 or so clones, approximately 90% being singletons. The receptor was isolated from a man aged 18 to 29 with COVID-19, enrolled during active disease. Sequenced: peripheral blood.

The DNA for the CDR3 is TGTGCCAGCAGCTTAGAAGGGAGGACTAACCAAGAGACCCAGTACTTC. It yields the protein CASSLEGRTNQETQYF. The chain combines TRBV7-8 with TRBJ2-5; TRBD2 is a possible D gene (6 bases). CDR1 is SGHVS, CDR2 FQNEAQ, per germline. The V gene lost 1 base and the J gene lost 0 bases, with 12 bases spanning the gap. The CDR3 has 16 residues.